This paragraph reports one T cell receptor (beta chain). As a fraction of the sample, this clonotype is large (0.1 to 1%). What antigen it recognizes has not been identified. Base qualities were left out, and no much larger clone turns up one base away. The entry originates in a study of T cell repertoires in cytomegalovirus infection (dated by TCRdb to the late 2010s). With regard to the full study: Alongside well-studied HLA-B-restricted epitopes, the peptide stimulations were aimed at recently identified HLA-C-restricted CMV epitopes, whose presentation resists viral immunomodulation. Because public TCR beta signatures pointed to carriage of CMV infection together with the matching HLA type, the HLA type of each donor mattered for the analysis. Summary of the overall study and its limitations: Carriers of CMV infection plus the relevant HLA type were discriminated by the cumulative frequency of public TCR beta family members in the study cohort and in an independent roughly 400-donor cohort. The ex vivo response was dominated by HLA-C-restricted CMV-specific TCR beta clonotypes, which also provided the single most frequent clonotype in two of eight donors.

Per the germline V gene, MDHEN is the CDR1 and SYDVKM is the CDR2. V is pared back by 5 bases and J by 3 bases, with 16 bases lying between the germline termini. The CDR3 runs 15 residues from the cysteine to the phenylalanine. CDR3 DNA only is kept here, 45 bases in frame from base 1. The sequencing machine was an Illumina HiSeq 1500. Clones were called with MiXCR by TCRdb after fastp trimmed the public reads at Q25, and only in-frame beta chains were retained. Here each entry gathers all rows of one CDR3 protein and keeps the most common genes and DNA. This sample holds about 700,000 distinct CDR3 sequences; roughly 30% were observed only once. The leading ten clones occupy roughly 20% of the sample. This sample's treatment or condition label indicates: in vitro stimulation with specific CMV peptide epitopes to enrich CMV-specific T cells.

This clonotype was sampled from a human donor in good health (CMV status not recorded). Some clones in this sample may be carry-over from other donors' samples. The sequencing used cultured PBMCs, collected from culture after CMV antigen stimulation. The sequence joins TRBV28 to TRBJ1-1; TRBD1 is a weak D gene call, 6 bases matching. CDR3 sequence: CASSGTQGEHTEAFF. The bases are TGTGCCAGCAGTGGGACACAGGGAGAACACACTGAAGCTTTCTTT.